These 4 T cell receptor beta chains share one sample of origin, sequenced in a study of cytomegalovirus exposure and HLA in healthy donors (dated by TCRdb to about 2017). The library was prepared using the immunoSEQ multiplex PCR assay. A mixture of 60 forward primers for TCR Vbeta segments and 13 reverse primers for TCR Jbeta segments was used in the multiplex PCR. TCRdb retrieved this table from immuneACCESS and kept in-frame rearrangements only. Not all clones are present; in checked studies, unresolved V genes account for under half, and no reason is known for the remainder. The sample table gives about 210,000 clones. About 1% of the sample is taken by the ten largest. Sequencing was performed on PBMCs. These receptors all stem from a woman younger than 45 in good health and CMV-seropositive.

The chain combines TRBV27 with TRBJ1-5, with 10 nucleotides matching TRBD1. Germline trimming cut 6 bases from V and 2 bases from J; bases unmatched to any gene: 4. This CDR3 comprises 15 residues. Germline-derived CDR1 and CDR2 are MNHEY and SMNVEV (reference sequence). For the CDR3, the DNA is TGTGCCAGCAGCAGCGGGACAGGGGGCAATCAGCCCCAGCATTTT. Translating gives CASSSGTGGNQPQHF.

The chain combines TRBV29-1 with TRBJ2-5, with TRBD2 matching over 7 bases. The CDR3 has 13 residues. The germline V gene encodes CDR1 SQVTM and CDR2 ANQGSEA. J lost 6 bases, V lost 4 bases, and 8 bases had no gene match. This CDR3 reads CSVVWGGWKTQYF. In DNA form, the CDR3 reads TGCAGCGTTGTTTGGGGGGGGTGGAAGACCCAGTACTTC.

The rearrangement uses TRBV7-2 and TRBJ2-7; D call uncertain. Between the trimmed V and J ends, which lost 0 bases and 6 bases, there was a span of 15 bases. CDR1 and CDR2 from the germline V gene are SGHTA and FQGNSA. This CDR3 has 15 amino acids. The CDR3 protein is CASSLADLDPLEQYF. In DNA, the CDR3 is TGTGCCAGCAGCTTAGCCGACCTAGATCCCCTCGAGCAGTACTTC.

The J gene is TRBJ2-7, the V gene TRBV28; 12 bases are a match to TRBD2. J gave up 3 bases and V 7 bases, and 7 bases lay outside the gene matches. The CDR3 runs 15 residues. Germline CDR1 is MDHEN and CDR2 is SYDVKM. CDR3 nucleotide sequence: TGTGCCAGCACCCGGACTAGCGGGGTTTACTACGAGCAGTACTTC. This translates into CASTRTSGVYYEQYF.